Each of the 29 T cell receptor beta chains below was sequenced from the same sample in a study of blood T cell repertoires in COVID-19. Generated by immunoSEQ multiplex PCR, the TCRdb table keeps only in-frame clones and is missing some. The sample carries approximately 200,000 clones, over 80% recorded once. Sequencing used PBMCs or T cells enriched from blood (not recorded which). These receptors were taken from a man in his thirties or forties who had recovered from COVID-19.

CDR3 in DNA: TGTGCCAGCAGCGGTAGCGGGGGGGCGACAGATACGCAGTATTTT. Translating gives CASSGSGGATDTQYF. V gene TRBV11-3 combines with J gene TRBJ2-3; 11 nucleotides line up with TRBD2. The CDR3 runs 15 residues. Germline CDR1 and CDR2: SGHNT and YENEEA. The J segment lost 3 bases and the V segment lost 5 bases, leaving 4 bases of the junction unmatched.

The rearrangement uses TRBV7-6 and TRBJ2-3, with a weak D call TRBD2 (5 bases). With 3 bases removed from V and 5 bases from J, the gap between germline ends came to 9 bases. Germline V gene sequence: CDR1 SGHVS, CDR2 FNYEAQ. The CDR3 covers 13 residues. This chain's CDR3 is CASSFHREDTQYF. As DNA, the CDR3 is TGTGCCAGCAGCTTTCACCGGGAAGATACGCAGTATTTT.

Here the CDR3 reads CASSPGGNTGELFF. The CDR3 DNA sequence: TGTGCCAGCAGCCCCGGAGGAAACACCGGGGAGCTGTTTTTT. The genes are TRBV7-9 and TRBJ2-2; D is possibly TRBD2 (5 bases). V gave up 5 bases and J gave up 2 bases, with 9 bases separating them. The CDR3 loop spans 14 amino acids. Germline V gene lookup returns CDR1 SEHNR and CDR2 FQNEAQ (reference sequence).

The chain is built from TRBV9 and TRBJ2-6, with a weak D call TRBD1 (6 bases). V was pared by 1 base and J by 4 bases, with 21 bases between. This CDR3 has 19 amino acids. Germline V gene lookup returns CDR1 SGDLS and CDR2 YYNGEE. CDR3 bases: TGTGCCAGCAGCGTATCCCCCAGGGGCCTCATAGGGGGGGCCAACGTCCTGACTTTC. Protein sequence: CASSVSPRGLIGGANVLTF.

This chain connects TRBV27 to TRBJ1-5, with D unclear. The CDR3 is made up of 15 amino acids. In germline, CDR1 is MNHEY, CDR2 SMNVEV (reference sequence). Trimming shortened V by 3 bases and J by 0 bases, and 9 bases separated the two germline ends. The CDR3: CASSFSANSNQPQHF. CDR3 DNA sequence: TGTGCCAGCAGTTTTAGTGCCAATAGCAATCAGCCCCAGCATTTT.

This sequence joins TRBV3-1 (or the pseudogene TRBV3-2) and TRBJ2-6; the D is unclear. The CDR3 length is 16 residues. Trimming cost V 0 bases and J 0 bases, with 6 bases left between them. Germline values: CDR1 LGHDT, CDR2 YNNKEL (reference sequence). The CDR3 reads CASSQDIHSGANVLTF. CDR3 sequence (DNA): TGTGCCAGCAGCCAAGACATACACTCTGGGGCCAACGTCCTGACTTTC.

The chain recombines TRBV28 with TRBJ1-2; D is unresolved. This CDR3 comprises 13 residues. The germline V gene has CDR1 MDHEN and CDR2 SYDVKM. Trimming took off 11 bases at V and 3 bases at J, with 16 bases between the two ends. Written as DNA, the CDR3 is TGTGCCGCGAAGGAGGGATTCGACTATGGCTACACCTTC. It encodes CAAKEGFDYGYTF.

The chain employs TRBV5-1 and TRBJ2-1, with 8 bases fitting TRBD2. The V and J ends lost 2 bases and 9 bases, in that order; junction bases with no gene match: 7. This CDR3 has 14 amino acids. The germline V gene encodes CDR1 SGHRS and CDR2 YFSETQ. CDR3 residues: CASSFDGGAVEQFF. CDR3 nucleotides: TGCGCCAGCAGCTTTGACGGGGGGGCCGTTGAGCAGTTCTTC.

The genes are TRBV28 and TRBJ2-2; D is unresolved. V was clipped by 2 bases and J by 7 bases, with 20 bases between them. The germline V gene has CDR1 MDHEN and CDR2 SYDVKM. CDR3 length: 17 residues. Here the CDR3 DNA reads TGTGCCAGCAGTTTACGGTTGGTGGCCCAGCGCGGCGGGGAGCTGTTTTTT. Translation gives CASSLRLVAQRGGELFF. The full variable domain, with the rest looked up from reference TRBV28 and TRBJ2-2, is DVKVTQSSRYLVKRTGEKVFLECVQDMDHENMFWYRQDPGLGLRLIYFSYDVKMKEKGDIPEGYSVSREKKERFSLILESASTNQTSMYLCASSLRLVAQRGGELFFGEGSRLTVL.

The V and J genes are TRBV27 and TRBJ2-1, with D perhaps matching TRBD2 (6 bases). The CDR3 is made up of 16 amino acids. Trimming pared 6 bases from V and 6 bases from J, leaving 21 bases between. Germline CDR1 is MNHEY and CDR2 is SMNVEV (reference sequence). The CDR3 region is CASRPSRGRSVNEQFF. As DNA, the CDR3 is TGTGCCAGCAGGCCCTCTCGGGGGAGGTCCGTCAATGAGCAGTTCTTC.

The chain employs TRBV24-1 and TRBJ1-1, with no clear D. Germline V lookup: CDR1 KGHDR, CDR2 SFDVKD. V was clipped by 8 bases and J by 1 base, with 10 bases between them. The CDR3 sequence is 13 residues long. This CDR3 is CATKKGGNTEAFF. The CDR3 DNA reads TGTGCCACCAAAAAGGGAGGGAACACTGAAGCTTTCTTT.

This CDR3 reads CASSRDYSGRANEQFF. For the CDR3, the DNA is TGTGCCAGCAGCCGAGACTATAGCGGGAGGGCGAATGAGCAGTTCTTC. V gene TRBV11-2 combines with J gene TRBJ2-1; TRBD2 matches 11 bases. CDR1 is SGHAT and CDR2 is FQNNGV in the germline V gene. This CDR3 spans 16 amino acids. V trimming: 5 bases; J trimming: 7 bases; junction bases outside the gene matches: 10.

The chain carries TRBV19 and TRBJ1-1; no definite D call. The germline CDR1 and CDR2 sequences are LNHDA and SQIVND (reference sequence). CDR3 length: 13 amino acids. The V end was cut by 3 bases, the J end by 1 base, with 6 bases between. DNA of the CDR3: TGTGCCAGTAGTATCACACAGAACACTGAAGCTTTCTTT. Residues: CASSITQNTEAFF. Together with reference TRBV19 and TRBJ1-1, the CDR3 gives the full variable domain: DGGITQSPKYLFRKEGQNVTLSCEQNLNHDAMYWYRQDPGQGLRLIYYSQIVNDFQKGDIAEGYSVSREKKESFPLTVTSAQKNPTAFYLCASSITQNTEAFFGQGTRLTVV.

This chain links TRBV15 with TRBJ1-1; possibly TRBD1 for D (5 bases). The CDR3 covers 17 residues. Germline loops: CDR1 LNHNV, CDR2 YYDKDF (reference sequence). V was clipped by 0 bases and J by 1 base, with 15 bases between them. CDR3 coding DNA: TGTGCCACCAGCAGAGACTCCTTCCAGGGAAGGAACACTGAAGCTTTCTTT. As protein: CATSRDSFQGRNTEAFF. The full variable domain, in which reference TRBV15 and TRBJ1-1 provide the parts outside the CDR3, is DAMVIQNPRYQVTQFGKPVTLSCSQTLNHNVMYWYQQKSSQAPKLLFHYYDKDFNNEADTPDNFQSRRPNTSFCFLDIRSPGLGDTAMYLCATSRDSFQGRNTEAFFGQGTRLTVV.

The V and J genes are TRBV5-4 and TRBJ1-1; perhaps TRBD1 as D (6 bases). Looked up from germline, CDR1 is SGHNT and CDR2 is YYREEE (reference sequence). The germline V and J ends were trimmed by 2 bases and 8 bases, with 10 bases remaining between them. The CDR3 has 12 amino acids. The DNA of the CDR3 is TGTGCCAGCAGCTTAGGACAGACCGAAGCTTTCTTT. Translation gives CASSLGQTEAFF.

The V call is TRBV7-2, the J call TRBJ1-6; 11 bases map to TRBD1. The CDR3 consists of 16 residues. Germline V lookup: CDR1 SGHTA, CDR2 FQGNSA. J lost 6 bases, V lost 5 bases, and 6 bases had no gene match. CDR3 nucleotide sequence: TGTGCCAGCAGCCCACCGGACAGGGGGCTTAATTCACCCCTCCACTTT. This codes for CASSPPDRGLNSPLHF. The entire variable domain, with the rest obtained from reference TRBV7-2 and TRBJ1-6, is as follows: GAGVSQSPSNKVTEKGKDVELRCDPISGHTALYWYRQSLGQGLEFLIYFQGNSAPDKSGLPSDRFSAERTGGSVSTLTIQRTQQEDSAVYLCASSPPDRGLNSPLHFGNGTRLTVT.

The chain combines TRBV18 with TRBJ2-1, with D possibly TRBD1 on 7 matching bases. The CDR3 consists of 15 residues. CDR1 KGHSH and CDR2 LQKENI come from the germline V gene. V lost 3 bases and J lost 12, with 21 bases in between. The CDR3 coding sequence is TGTGCCAGCTCACCGCGGGACAGACCTCAATATGGGCAGTTCTTC. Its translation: CASSPRDRPQYGQFF.

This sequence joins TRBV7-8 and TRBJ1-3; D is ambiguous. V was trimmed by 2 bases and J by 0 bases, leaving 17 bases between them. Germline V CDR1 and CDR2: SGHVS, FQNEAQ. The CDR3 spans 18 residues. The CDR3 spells CASSLTRRRALSGNTIYF. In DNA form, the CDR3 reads TGTGCCAGCAGCTTAACGCGCAGGAGGGCCCTCTCTGGAAACACCATATATTTT.

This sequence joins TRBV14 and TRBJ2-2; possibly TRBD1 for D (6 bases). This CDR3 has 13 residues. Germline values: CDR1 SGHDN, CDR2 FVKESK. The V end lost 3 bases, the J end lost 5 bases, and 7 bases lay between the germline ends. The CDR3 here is CASSHRGTGELFF. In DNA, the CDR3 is TGTGCCAGCAGCCACAGGGGTACCGGGGAGCTGTTTTTT. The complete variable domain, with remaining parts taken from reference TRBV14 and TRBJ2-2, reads EAGVTQFPSHSVIEKGQTVTLRCDPISGHDNLYWYRRVMGKEIKFLLHFVKESKQDESGMPNNRFLAERTGGTYSTLKVQPAELEDSGVYFCASSHRGTGELFFGEGSRLTVL.

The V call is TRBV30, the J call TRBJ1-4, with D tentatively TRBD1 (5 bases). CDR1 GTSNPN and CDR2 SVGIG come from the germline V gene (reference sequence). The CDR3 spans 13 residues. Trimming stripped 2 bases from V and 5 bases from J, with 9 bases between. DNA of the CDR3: TGTGCCTGGAGTCCACAGGCAAATGAAAAACTGTTTTTT. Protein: CAWSPQANEKLFF.

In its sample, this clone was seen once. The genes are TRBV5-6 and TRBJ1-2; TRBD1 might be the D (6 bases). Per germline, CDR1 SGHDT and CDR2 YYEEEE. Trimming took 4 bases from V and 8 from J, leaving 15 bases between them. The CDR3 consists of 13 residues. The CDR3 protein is CASSPQGRDGYTF. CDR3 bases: TGTGCCAGCAGCCCGCAGGGGAGGGACGGCTACACCTTC.

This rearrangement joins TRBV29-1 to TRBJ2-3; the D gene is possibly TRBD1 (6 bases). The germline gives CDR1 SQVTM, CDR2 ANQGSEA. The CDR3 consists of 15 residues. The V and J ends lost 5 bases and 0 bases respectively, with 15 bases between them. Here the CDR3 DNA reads TGCAGCGTTAACCAGGGGAGCGCTAGCACAGATACGCAGTATTTT. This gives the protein CSVNQGSASTDTQYF.

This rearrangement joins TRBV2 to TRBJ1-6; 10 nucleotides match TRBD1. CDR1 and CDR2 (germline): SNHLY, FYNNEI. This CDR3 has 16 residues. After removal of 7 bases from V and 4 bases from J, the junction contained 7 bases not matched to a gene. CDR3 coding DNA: TGTGCCAGCACCACCCGGGACAGGGGATATAATTCACCCCTCCACTTT. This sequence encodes CASTTRDRGYNSPLHF.

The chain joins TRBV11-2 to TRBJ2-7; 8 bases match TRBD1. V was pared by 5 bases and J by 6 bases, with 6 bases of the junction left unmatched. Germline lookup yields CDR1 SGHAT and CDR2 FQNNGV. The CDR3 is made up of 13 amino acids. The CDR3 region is CASSRQTGGEQYF. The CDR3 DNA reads TGTGCCAGCAGCCGCCAAACAGGGGGCGAGCAGTACTTC.

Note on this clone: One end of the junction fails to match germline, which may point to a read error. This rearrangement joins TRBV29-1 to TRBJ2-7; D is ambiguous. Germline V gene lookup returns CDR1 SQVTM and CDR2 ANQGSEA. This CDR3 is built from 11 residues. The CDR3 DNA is TGCAGCGTTAAAGACCCTGGCCAGCAGTACTTC. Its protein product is CSVKDPGQQYF.

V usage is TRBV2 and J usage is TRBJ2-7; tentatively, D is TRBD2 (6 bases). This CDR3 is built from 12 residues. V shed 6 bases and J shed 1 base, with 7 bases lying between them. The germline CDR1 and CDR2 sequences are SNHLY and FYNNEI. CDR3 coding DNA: TGTGCCAGCAGCGGGAGTTCCTACGAGCAGTACTTC. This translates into CASSGSSYEQYF.

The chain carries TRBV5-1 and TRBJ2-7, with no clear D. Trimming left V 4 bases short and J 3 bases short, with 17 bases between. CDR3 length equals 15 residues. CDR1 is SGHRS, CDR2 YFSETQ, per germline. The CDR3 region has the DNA TGCGCCAGCAGCCAGACTCCTTACCTGGGCTACGAGCAGTACTTC. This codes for CASSQTPYLGYEQYF. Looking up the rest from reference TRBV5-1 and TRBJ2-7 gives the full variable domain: KAGVTQTPRYLIKTRGQQVTLSCSPISGHRSVSWYQQTPGQGLQFLFEYFSETQRNKGNFPGRFSGRQFSNSRSEMNVSTLELGDSALYLCASSQTPYLGYEQYFGPGTRLTVT.

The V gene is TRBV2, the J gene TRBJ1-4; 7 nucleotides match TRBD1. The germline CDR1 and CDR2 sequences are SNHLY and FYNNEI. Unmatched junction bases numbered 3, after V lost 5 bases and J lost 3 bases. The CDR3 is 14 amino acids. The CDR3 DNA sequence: TGTGCCAGCAGTTGGACAGGAGCTAATGAAAAACTGTTTTTT. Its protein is CASSWTGANEKLFF.

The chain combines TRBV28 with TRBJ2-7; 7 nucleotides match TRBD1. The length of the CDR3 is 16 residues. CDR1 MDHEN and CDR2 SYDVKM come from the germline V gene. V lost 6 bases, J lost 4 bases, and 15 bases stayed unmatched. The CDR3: CASSRSVPGQRYEQYF. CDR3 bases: TGTGCCAGCAGCCGCTCCGTTCCGGGACAGCGGTACGAGCAGTACTTC.